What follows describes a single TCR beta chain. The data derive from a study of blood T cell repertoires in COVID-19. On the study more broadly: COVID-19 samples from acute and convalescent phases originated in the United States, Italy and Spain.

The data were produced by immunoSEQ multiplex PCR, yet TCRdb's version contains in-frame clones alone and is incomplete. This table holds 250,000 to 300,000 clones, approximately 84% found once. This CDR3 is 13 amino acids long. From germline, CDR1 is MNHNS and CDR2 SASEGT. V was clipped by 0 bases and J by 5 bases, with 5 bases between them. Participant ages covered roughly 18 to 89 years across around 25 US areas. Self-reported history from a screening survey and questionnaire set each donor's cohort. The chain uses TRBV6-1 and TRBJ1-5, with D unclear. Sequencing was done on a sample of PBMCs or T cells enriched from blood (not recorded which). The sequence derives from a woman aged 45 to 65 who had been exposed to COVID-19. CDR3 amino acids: CASSEAYDQPQHF. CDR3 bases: TGTGCCAGCAGTGAAGCCTATGATCAGCCCCAGCATTTT.